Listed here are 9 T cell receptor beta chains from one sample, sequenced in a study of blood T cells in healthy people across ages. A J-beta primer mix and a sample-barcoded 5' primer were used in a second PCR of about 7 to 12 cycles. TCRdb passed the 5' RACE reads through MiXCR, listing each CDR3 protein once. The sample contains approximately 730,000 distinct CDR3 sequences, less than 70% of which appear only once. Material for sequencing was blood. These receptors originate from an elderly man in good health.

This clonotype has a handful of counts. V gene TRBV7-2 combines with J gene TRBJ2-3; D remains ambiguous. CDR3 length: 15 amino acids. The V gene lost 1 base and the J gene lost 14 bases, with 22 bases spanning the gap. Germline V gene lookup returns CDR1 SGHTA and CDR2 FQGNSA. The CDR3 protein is CASSLVATEHRYAYF. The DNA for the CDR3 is TGTGCCAGCAGCTTAGTGGCCACAGAGCACAGATACGCGTATTTT.

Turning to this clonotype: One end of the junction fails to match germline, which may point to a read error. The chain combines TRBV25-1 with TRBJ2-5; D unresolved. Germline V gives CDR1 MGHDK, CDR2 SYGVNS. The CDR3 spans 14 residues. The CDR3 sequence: CANSRQIYQETQYF. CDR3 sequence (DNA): TGTGCCAACAGTCGCCAGATTTACCAAGAGACCCAGTACTTC.

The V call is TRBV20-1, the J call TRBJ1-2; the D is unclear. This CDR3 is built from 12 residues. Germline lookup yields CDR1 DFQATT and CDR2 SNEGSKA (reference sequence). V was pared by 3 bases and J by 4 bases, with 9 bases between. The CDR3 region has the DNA TGCAGTGCTAGTTGGCGGGCCTATGGCTACACCTTC. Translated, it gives CSASWRAYGYTF.

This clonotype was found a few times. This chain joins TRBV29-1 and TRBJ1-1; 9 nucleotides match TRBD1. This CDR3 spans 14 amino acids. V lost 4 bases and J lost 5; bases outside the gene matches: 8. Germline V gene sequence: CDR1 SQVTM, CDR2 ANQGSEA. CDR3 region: CSVGGGQGRTEAFF. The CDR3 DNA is TGCAGCGTTGGGGGGGGACAGGGACGGACTGAAGCTTTCTTT. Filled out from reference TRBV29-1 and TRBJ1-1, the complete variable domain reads SAVISQKPSRDICQRGTSLTIQCQVDSQVTMMFWYRQQPGQSLTLIATANQGSEATYESGFVIDKFPISRPNLTFSTLTVSNMSPEDSSIYLCSVGGGQGRTEAFFGQGTRLTVV.

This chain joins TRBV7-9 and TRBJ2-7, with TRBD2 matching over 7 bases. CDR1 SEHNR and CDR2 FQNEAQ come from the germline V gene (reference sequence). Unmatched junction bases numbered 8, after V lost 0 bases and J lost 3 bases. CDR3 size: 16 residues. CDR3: CASSLASGTTFYEQYF. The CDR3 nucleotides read TGTGCCAGCAGCTTAGCCTCAGGGACTACTTTCTACGAGCAGTACTTC.

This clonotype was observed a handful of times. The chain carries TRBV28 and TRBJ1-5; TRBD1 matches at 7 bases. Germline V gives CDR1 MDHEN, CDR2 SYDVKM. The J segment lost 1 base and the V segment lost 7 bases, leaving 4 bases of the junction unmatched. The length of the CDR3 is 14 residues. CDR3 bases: TGTGCCAGCATTCAGACAGGGAGCAATCAGCCCCAGCATTTT. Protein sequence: CASIQTGSNQPQHF.

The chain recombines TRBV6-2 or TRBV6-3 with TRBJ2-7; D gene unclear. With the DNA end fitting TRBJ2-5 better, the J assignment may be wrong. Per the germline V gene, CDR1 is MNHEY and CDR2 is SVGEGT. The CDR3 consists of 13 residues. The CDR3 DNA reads TGTGCCAGCAGACACTCTGTCGGTGGGACCCAGTACTTC. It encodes CASRHSVGGTQYF.

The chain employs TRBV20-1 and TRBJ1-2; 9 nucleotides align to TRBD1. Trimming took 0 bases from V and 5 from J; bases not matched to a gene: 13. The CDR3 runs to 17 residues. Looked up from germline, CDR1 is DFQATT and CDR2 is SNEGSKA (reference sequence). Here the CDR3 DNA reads TGCAGTGCTAGAGATTTAAGGGGACAGGGCCCTCGTTATGGCTACACCTTC. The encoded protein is CSARDLRGQGPRYGYTF.

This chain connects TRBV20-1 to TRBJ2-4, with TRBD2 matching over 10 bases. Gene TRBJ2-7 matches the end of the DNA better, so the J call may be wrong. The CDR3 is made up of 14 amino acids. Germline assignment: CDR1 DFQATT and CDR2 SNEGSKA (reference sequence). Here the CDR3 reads CSARPGTSVSEQYF. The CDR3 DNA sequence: TGCAGTGCTAGACCCGGGACTAGCGTCTCCGAGCAGTACTTC.